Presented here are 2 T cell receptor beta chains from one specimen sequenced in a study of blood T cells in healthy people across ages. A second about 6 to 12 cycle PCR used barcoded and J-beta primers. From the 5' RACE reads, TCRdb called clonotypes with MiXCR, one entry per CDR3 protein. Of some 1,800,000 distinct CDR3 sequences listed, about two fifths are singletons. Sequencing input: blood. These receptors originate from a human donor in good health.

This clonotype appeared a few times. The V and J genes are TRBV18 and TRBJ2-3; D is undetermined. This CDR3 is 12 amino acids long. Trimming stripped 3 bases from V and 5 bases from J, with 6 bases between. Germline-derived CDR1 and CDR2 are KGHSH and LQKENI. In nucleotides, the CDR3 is TGTGCCAGCTCACCGATAGGAGATACGCAGTATTTT. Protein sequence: CASSPIGDTQYF.

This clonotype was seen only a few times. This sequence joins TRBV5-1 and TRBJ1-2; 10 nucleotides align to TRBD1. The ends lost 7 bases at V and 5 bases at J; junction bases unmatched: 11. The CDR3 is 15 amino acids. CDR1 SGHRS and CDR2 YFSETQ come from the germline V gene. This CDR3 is CASGTQWDRGYGYTF. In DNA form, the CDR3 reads TGCGCCAGCGGGACGCAATGGGACAGGGGATATGGCTACACCTTC.